What follows are 5 T cell receptor beta chains derived from one specimen sequenced in a study of shared clonotypes between healthy human individuals. Method: immunoSEQ multiplex PCR; TCRdb's copy keeps in-frame clones and lacks some. The sample shows about 380,000 clones, around 96% of them seen only once. Input material: memory CD8+ T cells sorted from blood. Subset denoted: CD45RO+ cells pooled with CCR7-negative TemRA cells. The receptors come from a man aged 25-40 years in good health.

This clone has just one count. This sequence joins TRBV29-1 and TRBJ1-1; 7 nucleotides align to TRBD1. Trimming at V came to 8 bases and at J to 7 bases, leaving 10 bases not matched to a gene. This CDR3 is built from 12 residues. The germline V gene has CDR1 SQVTM and CDR2 ANQGSEA. CDR3 coding DNA: TGCAGCACCAACGGACAGGCGCGTGAAGCTTTCTTT. It codes for CSTNGQAREAFF.

The chain is built from TRBV2 and TRBJ2-7; the D gene is possibly TRBD2 (5 bases). V was trimmed by 6 bases and J by 4 bases, leaving 16 bases between them. CDR3 length: 14 residues. Germline V gene lookup returns CDR1 SNHLY and CDR2 FYNNEI. CDR3 DNA sequence: TGTGCCAGCAGGGTGGGAGACGGGGAGTACGAGCAGTACTTC. This sequence encodes CASRVGDGEYEQYF.

V is TRBV28 and J is TRBJ2-1, with TRBD1 identical over 7 bases. This CDR3 has 15 amino acids. Unmatched junction bases numbered 9, after V lost 6 bases and J lost 4 bases. Germline assignment: CDR1 MDHEN and CDR2 SYDVKM. This chain's CDR3 is CASSEGTVVYNEQFF. CDR3 bases: TGTGCCAGCAGCGAGGGGACAGTAGTTTACAATGAGCAGTTCTTC.

This CDR3 reads CASSAPNYNEQFF. The CDR3 nucleotides are TGTGCCAGTTCTGCGCCCAACTACAATGAGCAGTTCTTC. The V and J genes are TRBV19 and TRBJ2-1, with no clear D. Deletions cut 8 bases from V and 3 bases from J, with 11 bases between. Looked up from germline, CDR1 is LNHDA and CDR2 is SQIVND (reference sequence). The CDR3 totals 13 residues.

This chain links TRBV27 with TRBJ2-3, with TRBD2 matching 12 bases. The CDR3 loop spans 18 amino acids. Germline values: CDR1 MNHEY, CDR2 SMNVEV (reference sequence). V dropped 1 base and J dropped 0; count of bases not matched to a gene: 5. The DNA of the CDR3 is TGTGCCAGCAGTTTATGGCTAGCGGGAGGGCCTAGCACAGATACGCAGTATTTT. This gives the protein CASSLWLAGGPSTDTQYF.